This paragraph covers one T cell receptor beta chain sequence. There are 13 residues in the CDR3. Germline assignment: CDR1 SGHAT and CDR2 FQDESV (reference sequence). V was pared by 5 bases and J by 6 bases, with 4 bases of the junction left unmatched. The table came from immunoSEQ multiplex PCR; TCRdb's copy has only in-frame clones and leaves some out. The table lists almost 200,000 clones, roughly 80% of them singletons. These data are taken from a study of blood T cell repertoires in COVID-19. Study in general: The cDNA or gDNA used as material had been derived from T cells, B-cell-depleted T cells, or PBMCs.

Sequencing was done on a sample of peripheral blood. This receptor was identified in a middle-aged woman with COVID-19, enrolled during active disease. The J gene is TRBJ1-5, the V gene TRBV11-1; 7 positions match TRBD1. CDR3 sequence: CASSLRDSQPQHF. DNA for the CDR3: TGTGCCAGCAGCCTAAGGGACAGTCAGCCCCAGCATTTT.